This is a list of T cell receptor beta chains from one sample in a study of PD-1 blockade in classical Hodgkin lymphoma. Sequencing used immunoSEQ multiplex PCR; TCRdb keeps in-frame clones, though not all of them. The table lists about 21,000 clones, roughly 89% of them singletons. Sequencing was done on a sample of CD8+ T cells from blood. The receptors originated from a human donor with classical Hodgkin lymphoma. Each CDR3 is given with its conserved first and last residue. D genes are given only for firm matches. Where a row states a size, it is once, few, many or the class of an expanded clone; other rows omit it.

v_call: TRBV18
j_call: TRBJ1-1
d_call: TRBD1
clone_size: NA
cdr3_nt: TGTGCCAGCTCAGAACAGACAGGGATGAACACTGAAGCTTTCTTT
cdr3_aa: CASSEQTGMNTEAFF

v_call: TRBV9
j_call: TRBJ1-2
d_call: TRBD1
clone_size: NA
cdr3_nt: TGTGCCAGCAGCGTAGTTCTAACAGGGGCGAATGGCTACACCTTC
cdr3_aa: CASSVVLTGANGYTF

v_call: TRBV6-5
j_call: TRBJ1-2
d_call: TRBD1
clone_size: NA
cdr3_nt: TGTGCCAGCAGTCCCTCGTCCGGGACAGGGAGTCGGTTGGCCTTC
cdr3_aa: CASSPSSGTGSRLAF

v_call: TRBV25-1
j_call: TRBJ2-1
d_call: NA
clone_size: NA
cdr3_nt: TGTGCCAGCAGCCTATATGAGGGTTTCCTCAATGAGCAGTTCTTC
cdr3_aa: CASSLYEGFLNEQFF

v_call: TRBV10-3
j_call: TRBJ2-1
d_call: NA
clone_size: NA
cdr3_nt: TGTGCCATCAGTGCAGCCAGGGAATCCTACAATGAGCAGTTCTTC
cdr3_aa: CAISAARESYNEQFF

v_call: TRBV11-3
j_call: TRBJ2-7
d_call: TRBD2
clone_size: NA
cdr3_nt: TGTGCCAGCAGCTTAGGGCAACGAGCGGGAGGAAAATACGAGCAGTACTTC
cdr3_aa: CASSLGQRAGGKYEQYF

v_call: TRBV15
j_call: TRBJ1-5
d_call: NA
clone_size: NA
cdr3_nt: TGTGCCACCAGCAGAGCCCCAGATCAGCCCCAGCATTTT
cdr3_aa: CATSRAPDQPQHF

v_call: TRBV19
j_call: TRBJ2-7
d_call: NA
clone_size: NA
cdr3_nt: TGTGCCAGTAGCCAGGGGGGCTACGAGCAGTACTTC
cdr3_aa: CASSQGGYEQYF

v_call: TRBV4-3
j_call: TRBJ2-7
d_call: TRBD2
clone_size: NA
cdr3_nt: TGCGCCAGCAGCCAAGATAGACAGCGGGAGGCCGAGCAGTACTTC
cdr3_aa: CASSQDRQREAEQYF

v_call: TRBV28
j_call: TRBJ1-5
d_call: NA
clone_size: NA
cdr3_nt: TGTGCCAGCACCCGAGGGACCCCGAGCAATCAGCCCCAGCATTTT
cdr3_aa: CASTRGTPSNQPQHF

v_call: TRBV13
j_call: TRBJ2-7
d_call: TRBD1
clone_size: once
cdr3_nt: TGTGCCAGCAGCTCCCGGGACAGGGGCGCGAGCTCCTACGAGCAGTACTTC
cdr3_aa: CASSSRDRGASSYEQYF

v_call: TRBV19
j_call: TRBJ1-1
d_call: NA
clone_size: NA
cdr3_nt: TGTGCCAGTAGCGACAGGTCCGGCACTGAAGCTTTCTTT
cdr3_aa: CASSDRSGTEAFF

v_call: TRBV15
j_call: TRBJ1-1
d_call: NA
clone_size: NA
cdr3_nt: TGTGCCACCAGCAGAGGGGGCTCGGACACTGAAGCTTTCTTT
cdr3_aa: CATSRGGSDTEAFF

v_call: TRBV14
j_call: TRBJ2-4
d_call: NA
clone_size: NA
cdr3_nt: TGTGCCAGCAGCCCGGGCCCCTCATGGGCCAAAAACATTCAGTACTTC
cdr3_aa: CASSPGPSWAKNIQYF

v_call: TRBV29-1
j_call: TRBJ1-5
d_call: NA
clone_size: NA
cdr3_nt: TGCAGCGCTAGTGATAGCAATCAGCCCCAGCATTTT
cdr3_aa: CSASDSNQPQHF

v_call: TRBV4-3
j_call: TRBJ2-7
d_call: NA
clone_size: NA
cdr3_nt: TGCGCCAGCAGCCAAGAGTCGGGGGTCCTCTCCTACGAGCAGTACTTC
cdr3_aa: CASSQESGVLSYEQYF

v_call: TRBV11-2
j_call: TRBJ1-5
d_call: NA
clone_size: NA
cdr3_nt: TGTGCCAGCAGCTTAGATCTAGTCGATCAGCCCCAGCATTTT
cdr3_aa: CASSLDLVDQPQHF

v_call: TRBV4-3
j_call: TRBJ2-7
d_call: TRBD2
clone_size: NA
cdr3_nt: TGCGCCAGCAGCCAAGCGGTTAGCGGGAGTTACGAGCAGTACTTC
cdr3_aa: CASSQAVSGSYEQYF

v_call: TRBV27
j_call: TRBJ2-3
d_call: TRBD2
clone_size: NA
cdr3_nt: TGTGCCAGCAGTTTATTGCCTAGCGGGAGCACAGATACGCAGTATTTT
cdr3_aa: CASSLLPSGSTDTQYF

v_call: TRBV7-3
j_call: TRBJ1-2
d_call: TRBD1
clone_size: NA
cdr3_nt: TGTGCCAGCAGCTTAGGGAAGACAGGGGCTGGTGGCTACACCTTC
cdr3_aa: CASSLGKTGAGGYTF

v_call: TRBV18
j_call: TRBJ1-2
d_call: TRBD1
clone_size: NA
cdr3_nt: TGTGCCAGCTCACGGGACAGGGAGGATGGCTACACCTTC
cdr3_aa: CASSRDREDGYTF

v_call: TRBV4-3
j_call: TRBJ1-4
d_call: NA
clone_size: NA
cdr3_nt: TGCGCCAGCAGCCAAGATCCAGGGAAGGCAACTAATGAAAAACTGTTTTTT
cdr3_aa: CASSQDPGKATNEKLFF

v_call: TRBV5-1
j_call: TRBJ2-6
d_call: TRBD1
clone_size: NA
cdr3_nt: TGCGCCAGCAGCTCACGGACAGGGGCTGGGGCCAACGTCCTGACTTTC
cdr3_aa: CASSSRTGAGANVLTF

v_call: TRBV29-1
j_call: TRBJ1-2
d_call: TRBD1
clone_size: NA
cdr3_nt: TGCAGCACCCGAACAGGGGACCGTGGCTATGGCTACACCTTC
cdr3_aa: CSTRTGDRGYGYTF

v_call: TRBV27
j_call: TRBJ2-3
d_call: NA
clone_size: NA
cdr3_nt: TGTGCCAGCAGCCTTGCCTCCCCGCCTAGGGATACGCAGTATTTT
cdr3_aa: CASSLASPPRDTQYF

v_call: TRBV2
j_call: TRBJ2-7
d_call: TRBD2
clone_size: NA
cdr3_nt: TGTGCCAGCAGTGAAGCTCCGCGGACTAGCGGGAGTTGGGAGCAGTACTTC
cdr3_aa: CASSEAPRTSGSWEQYF

v_call: TRBV15
j_call: TRBJ2-7
d_call: NA
clone_size: NA
cdr3_nt: TGTGCCACCAGCAGAGATCCCGAAGGGGTAGACGACGAGCAGTACTTC
cdr3_aa: CATSRDPEGVDDEQYF

v_call: TRBV7-3
j_call: TRBJ2-1
d_call: NA
clone_size: NA
cdr3_nt: TGTGCCAGCAGCTTAACGTCGAGGGGAATCGTTTACAATGAGCAGTTCTTC
cdr3_aa: CASSLTSRGIVYNEQFF

v_call: TRBV19
j_call: TRBJ2-1
d_call: TRBD2
clone_size: NA
cdr3_nt: TGTGCCAGTAGTCTAGAAGGGACTAGCTACAATGAGCAGTTCTTC
cdr3_aa: CASSLEGTSYNEQFF

v_call: TRBV10-1
j_call: TRBJ1-1
d_call: NA
clone_size: NA
cdr3_nt: TGCGCCAGCAGACGGGGGCTGGGGACTGAAGCTTTCTTT
cdr3_aa: CASRRGLGTEAFF

v_call: TRBV9
j_call: TRBJ2-7
d_call: TRBD1
clone_size: NA
cdr3_nt: TGTGCCAGCAGCGTAGCGGGGACAGGCACCTACGAGCAGTACTTC
cdr3_aa: CASSVAGTGTYEQYF

v_call: TRBV6-1
j_call: TRBJ1-4
d_call: NA
clone_size: once
cdr3_nt: TGTGCCAGCAGTGGGTCAGGAGCTAAAGCCGCGAATGAAAAACTGTTTTTT
cdr3_aa: CASSGSGAKAANEKLFF

v_call: TRBV19
j_call: TRBJ2-7
d_call: NA
clone_size: NA
cdr3_nt: TGTGCCAGTAGTATCTTCCGGGACGCAGCCTACGAGCAGTACTTC
cdr3_aa: CASSIFRDAAYEQYF

v_call: TRBV30
j_call: TRBJ1-4
d_call: TRBD1
clone_size: NA
cdr3_nt: TGTGCCTGGGACGCCGGGACAGGGGGGAGACTGTTTTTT
cdr3_aa: CAWDAGTGGRLFF

v_call: TRBV4-2
j_call: TRBJ2-7
d_call: NA
clone_size: NA
cdr3_nt: TGTGCCAGCAGCCAAGGTCTAAACGAGCAGTACTTC
cdr3_aa: CASSQGLNEQYF

v_call: TRBV2
j_call: TRBJ2-2
d_call: TRBD1
clone_size: NA
cdr3_nt: TGTGCCAGCGGCCAGGGGGACACCGGGGAGCTGTTTTTT
cdr3_aa: CASGQGDTGELFF

v_call: TRBV29-1
j_call: TRBJ2-1
d_call: TRBD1
clone_size: NA
cdr3_nt: TGCAGCGTGCGGACAGGGGGATACGAGCAGTTCTTC
cdr3_aa: CSVRTGGYEQFF

v_call: TRBV7-2
j_call: TRBJ2-3
d_call: NA
clone_size: NA
cdr3_nt: TGTCGTACGGCAGATACGCAGTATTTT
cdr3_aa: CRTADTQYF

v_call: TRBV28
j_call: TRBJ2-2
d_call: NA
clone_size: NA
cdr3_nt: TGTGCCAGCAGTTTGATGAGCGAGAGGAACACCGGGGAGCTGTTTTTT
cdr3_aa: CASSLMSERNTGELFF

v_call: TRBV7-3
j_call: TRBJ2-3
d_call: TRBD2
clone_size: NA
cdr3_nt: TGTGCCAGCAGCCCCGGGAAGCGGGACACAGATACGCAGTATTTT
cdr3_aa: CASSPGKRDTDTQYF

v_call: TRBV9
j_call: TRBJ2-7
d_call: NA
clone_size: few
cdr3_nt: TGTGCCAGCAGCGGGACAGACTCCTACGAGCAGTACTTC
cdr3_aa: CASSGTDSYEQYF

v_call: TRBV10-2
j_call: TRBJ2-7
d_call: NA
clone_size: NA
cdr3_nt: TGCGCCAGCAGTGTAGGGGTCGAGCAGTACTTC
cdr3_aa: CASSVGVEQYF

v_call: TRBV7-2
j_call: TRBJ1-5
d_call: NA
clone_size: NA
cdr3_nt: TGTGCCAGCAGCTCGGGGGGCCGGGACGATCAGCCCCAGCATTTT
cdr3_aa: CASSSGGRDDQPQHF

v_call: TRBV5-6
j_call: TRBJ2-2
d_call: NA
clone_size: NA
cdr3_nt: TGTGCCAGCAGCTGGGCGGACACCGGGGAGCTGTTTTTT
cdr3_aa: CASSWADTGELFF

v_call: TRBV18
j_call: TRBJ1-2
d_call: TRBD1
clone_size: NA
cdr3_nt: TGTGCCAGCTCACCACCGGGACAGGGGGCAGGGGGCTACACCTTC
cdr3_aa: CASSPPGQGAGGYTF

v_call: TRBV19
j_call: TRBJ1-2
d_call: NA
clone_size: NA
cdr3_nt: TGTGCCAGTCTCAACTCAGGGGTCTATGGCTACACCTTC
cdr3_aa: CASLNSGVYGYTF

v_call: TRBV7-7
j_call: TRBJ2-7
d_call: TRBD1
clone_size: NA
cdr3_nt: TGTGCCAGCAGGCGGGACAGGGGAACTCGCTACGAGCAGTACTTC
cdr3_aa: CASRRDRGTRYEQYF

v_call: TRBV29-1
j_call: TRBJ1-6
d_call: TRBD1
clone_size: NA
cdr3_nt: TGCAGCGCCCGAGAGGGGCCAGGGGGGAATTCACCCCTCCACTTT
cdr3_aa: CSAREGPGGNSPLHF

v_call: TRBV5-1
j_call: TRBJ2-7
d_call: TRBD1
clone_size: NA
cdr3_nt: TGCGCCAGCAGCTTCGGGACAGGGGGAGACGAGCAGTACTTC
cdr3_aa: CASSFGTGGDEQYF

v_call: TRBV5-1
j_call: TRBJ2-1
d_call: NA
clone_size: NA
cdr3_nt: TGCGCCAGCAGCTTGGCTCGGGGGAGCTCCTACAATGAGCAGTTCTTC
cdr3_aa: CASSLARGSSYNEQFF

v_call: TRBV7-2
j_call: TRBJ2-7
d_call: TRBD2
clone_size: NA
cdr3_nt: TGTGCCAGCAGCTCAAAAGCGGGAAGCGTCTACGAGCAGTACTTC
cdr3_aa: CASSSKAGSVYEQYF

v_call: TRBV7-6
j_call: TRBJ2-1
d_call: TRBD1
clone_size: NA
cdr3_nt: TGTGCCAGCAGCGTCCGGGACAGGGGGGTCGTAGCGGGACCCTCCTCCTACAATGAGCAGTTCTTC
cdr3_aa: CASSVRDRGVVAGPSSYNEQFF

v_call: TRBV30
j_call: TRBJ1-5
d_call: TRBD1
clone_size: NA
cdr3_nt: TGTGCCTGGAGTCAAGGACAGGGCGGCCAGCCCCAGCATTTT
cdr3_aa: CAWSQGQGGQPQHF

v_call: TRBV2
j_call: TRBJ2-7
d_call: TRBD2
clone_size: NA
cdr3_nt: TGTGCCAGCAGTGGACCAGGGCGGGAGCTGGGAGAGCAGTACTTC
cdr3_aa: CASSGPGRELGEQYF

v_call: TRBV2
j_call: TRBJ1-5
d_call: NA
clone_size: NA
cdr3_nt: TGTGCCAGCAGGGGGCATAATCAGCCCCAGCATTTT
cdr3_aa: CASRGHNQPQHF